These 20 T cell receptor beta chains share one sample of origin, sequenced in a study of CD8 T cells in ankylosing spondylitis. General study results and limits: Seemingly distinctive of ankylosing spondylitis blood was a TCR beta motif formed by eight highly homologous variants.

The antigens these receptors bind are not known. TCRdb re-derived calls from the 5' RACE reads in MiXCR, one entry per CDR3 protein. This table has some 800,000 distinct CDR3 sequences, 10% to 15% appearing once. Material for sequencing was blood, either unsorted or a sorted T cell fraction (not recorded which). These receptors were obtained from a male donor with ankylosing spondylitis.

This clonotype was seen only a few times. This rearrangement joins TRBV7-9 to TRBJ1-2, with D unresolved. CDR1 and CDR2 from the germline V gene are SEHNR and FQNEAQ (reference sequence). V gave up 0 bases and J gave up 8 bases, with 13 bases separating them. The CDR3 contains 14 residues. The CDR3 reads CASSLAGPIGGYTF. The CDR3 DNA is TGTGCCAGCAGCTTAGCCGGACCTATCGGGGGCTACACCTTC.

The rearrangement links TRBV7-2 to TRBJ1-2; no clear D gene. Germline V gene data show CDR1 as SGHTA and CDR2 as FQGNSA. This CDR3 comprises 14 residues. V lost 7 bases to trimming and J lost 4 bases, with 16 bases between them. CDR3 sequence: CASNGGREFYGYTF. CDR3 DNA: TGTGCCAGCAACGGAGGGAGGGAATTCTATGGCTACACCTTC.

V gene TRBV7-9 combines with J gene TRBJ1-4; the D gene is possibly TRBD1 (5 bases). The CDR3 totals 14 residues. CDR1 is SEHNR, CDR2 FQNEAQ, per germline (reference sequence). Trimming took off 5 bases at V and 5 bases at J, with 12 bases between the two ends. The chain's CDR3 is CASSAGTMNEKLFF. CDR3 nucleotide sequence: TGTGCCAGCAGCGCCGGGACTATGAATGAAAAACTGTTTTTT.

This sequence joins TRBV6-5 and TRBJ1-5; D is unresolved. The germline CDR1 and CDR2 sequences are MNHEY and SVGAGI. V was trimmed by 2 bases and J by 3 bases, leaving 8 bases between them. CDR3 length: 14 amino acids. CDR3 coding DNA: TGTGCCAGCAGTTACAGGAAAGACAATCAGCCCCAGCATTTT. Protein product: CASSYRKDNQPQHF.

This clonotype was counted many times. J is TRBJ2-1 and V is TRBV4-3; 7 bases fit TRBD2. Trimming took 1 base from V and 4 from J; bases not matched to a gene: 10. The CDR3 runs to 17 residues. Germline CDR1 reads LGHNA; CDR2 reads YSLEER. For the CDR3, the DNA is TGCGCCAGCAGCCAAGTCCTCCGCGGGGGTAGTTACAATGAGCAGTTCTTC. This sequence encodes CASSQVLRGGSYNEQFF.

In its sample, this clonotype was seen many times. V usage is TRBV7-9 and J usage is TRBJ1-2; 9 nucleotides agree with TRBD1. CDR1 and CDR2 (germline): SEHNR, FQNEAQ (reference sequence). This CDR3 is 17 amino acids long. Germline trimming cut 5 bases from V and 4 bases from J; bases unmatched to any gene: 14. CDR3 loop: CASSITPNRDRAYGYTF. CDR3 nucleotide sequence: TGTGCCAGCAGCATCACGCCCAACCGGGACAGGGCCTATGGCTACACCTTC. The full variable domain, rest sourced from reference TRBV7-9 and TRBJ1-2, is DTGVSQNPRHKITKRGQNVTFRCDPISEHNRLYWYRQTLGQGPEFLTYFQNEAQLEKSRLLSDRFSAERPKGSFSTLEIQRTEQGDSAMYLCASSITPNRDRAYGYTFGSGTRLTVV.

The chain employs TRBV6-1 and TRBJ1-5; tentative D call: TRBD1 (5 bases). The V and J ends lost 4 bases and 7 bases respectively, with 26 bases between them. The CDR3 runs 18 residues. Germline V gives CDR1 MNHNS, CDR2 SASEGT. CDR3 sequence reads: CASSGARPGLSIEQPQHF. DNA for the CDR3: TGTGCCAGCAGTGGCGCCCGACCGGGACTTTCTATCGAACAGCCCCAGCATTTT.

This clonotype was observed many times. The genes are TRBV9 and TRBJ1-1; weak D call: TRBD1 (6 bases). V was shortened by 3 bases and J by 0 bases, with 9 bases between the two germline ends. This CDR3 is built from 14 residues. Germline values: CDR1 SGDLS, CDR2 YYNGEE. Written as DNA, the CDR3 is TGTGCCAGCAGCGCGAGGGGGATGAACACTGAAGCTTTCTTT. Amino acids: CASSARGMNTEAFF.

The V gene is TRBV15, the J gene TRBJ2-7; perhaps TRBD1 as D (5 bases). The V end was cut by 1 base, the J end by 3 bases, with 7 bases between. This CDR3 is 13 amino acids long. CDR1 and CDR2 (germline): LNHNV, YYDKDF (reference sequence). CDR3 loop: CATSRVDSYEQYF. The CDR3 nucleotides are TGTGCCACCAGCAGAGTCGACAGCTACGAGCAGTACTTC.

CDR3: CASSPRTTRIGEQYF. CDR3 DNA sequence: TGCGCCAGCAGCCCTAGGACCACCAGGATAGGCGAGCAGTACTTC. The chain employs TRBV5-1 and TRBJ2-7, with unresolved D. The CDR3 has 15 amino acids. Trimming shortened V by 4 bases and J by 6 bases, and 20 bases separated the two germline ends. Germline V gene lookup returns CDR1 SGHRS and CDR2 YFSETQ.

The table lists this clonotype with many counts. The CDR3 loop is CSARDRRSGGYNEQFF. The CDR3 DNA sequence: TGCAGTGCTAGAGATCGAAGGAGCGGGGGATACAATGAGCAGTTCTTC. The V and J genes are TRBV20-1 and TRBJ2-1; 8 bases align to TRBD2. The CDR3 runs to 16 residues. Germline CDR1 DFQATT, CDR2 SNEGSKA (reference sequence). With V trimmed by 0 bases and J by 4 bases, 8 bases remained unmatched.

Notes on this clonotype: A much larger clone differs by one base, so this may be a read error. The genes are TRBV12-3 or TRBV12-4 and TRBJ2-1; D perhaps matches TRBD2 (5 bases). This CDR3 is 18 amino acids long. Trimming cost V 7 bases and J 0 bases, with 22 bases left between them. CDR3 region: CASTEVGEGDTSYNEQFF. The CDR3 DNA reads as TGTGCCAGCACCGAAGTCGGCGAGGGTGATACCTCCTACAATGAGCAGTTCTTC.

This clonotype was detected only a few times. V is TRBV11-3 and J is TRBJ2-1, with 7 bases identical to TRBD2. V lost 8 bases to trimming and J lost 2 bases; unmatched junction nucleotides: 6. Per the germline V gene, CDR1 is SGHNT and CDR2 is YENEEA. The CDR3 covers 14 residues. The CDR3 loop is CASHQRGTYNEQFF. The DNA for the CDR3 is TGTGCCAGCCATCAGCGGGGCACCTACAATGAGCAGTTCTTC.

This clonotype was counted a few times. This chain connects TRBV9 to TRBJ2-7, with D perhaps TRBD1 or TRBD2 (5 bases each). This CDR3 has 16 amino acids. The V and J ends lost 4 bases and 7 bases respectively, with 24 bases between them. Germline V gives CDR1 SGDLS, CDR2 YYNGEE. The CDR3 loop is CASSSRGGRALGEQYF. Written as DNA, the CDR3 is TGTGCCAGCAGCTCAAGAGGAGGCAGGGCCCTCGGTGAGCAGTACTTC.

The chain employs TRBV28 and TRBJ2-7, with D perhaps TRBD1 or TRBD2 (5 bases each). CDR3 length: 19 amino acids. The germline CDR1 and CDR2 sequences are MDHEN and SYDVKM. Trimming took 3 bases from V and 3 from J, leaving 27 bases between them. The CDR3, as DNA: TGTGCCAGCAGTTTTGGTAGGGGTTTGAGGGAGCGCAGATACTACGAGCAGTACTTC. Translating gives CASSFGRGLRERRYYEQYF.

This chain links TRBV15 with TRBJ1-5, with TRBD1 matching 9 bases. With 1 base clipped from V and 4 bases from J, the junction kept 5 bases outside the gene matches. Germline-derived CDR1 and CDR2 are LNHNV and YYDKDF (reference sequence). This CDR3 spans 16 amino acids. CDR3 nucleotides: TGTGCCACCAGCAGAGGGGTCGGACAGGGGAATCAGCCCCAGCATTTT. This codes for CATSRGVGQGNQPQHF.

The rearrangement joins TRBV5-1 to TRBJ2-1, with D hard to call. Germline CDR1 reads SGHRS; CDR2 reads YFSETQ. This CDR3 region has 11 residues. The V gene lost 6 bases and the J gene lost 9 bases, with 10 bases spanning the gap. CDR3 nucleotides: TGCGCCAGCAAGCTTGAGTTTGAGCAGTTCTTC. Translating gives CASKLEFEQFF.

This CDR3 reads CASSWDRASYNEQFF. The DNA of the CDR3 is TGTGCCAGCAGTTGGGACAGGGCCTCCTACAATGAGCAGTTCTTC. The chain uses TRBV7-2 and TRBJ2-1; 9 positions agree with TRBD1. The CDR3 has 15 residues. Germline V gene data show CDR1 as SGHTA and CDR2 as FQGNSA. Trimming removed 6 bases from V and 0 bases from J; junction bases left unmatched: 3.

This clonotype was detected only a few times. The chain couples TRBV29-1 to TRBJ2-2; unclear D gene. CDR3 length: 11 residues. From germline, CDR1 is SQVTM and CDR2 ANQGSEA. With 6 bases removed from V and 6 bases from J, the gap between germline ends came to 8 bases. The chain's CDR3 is CSVEAAGELFF. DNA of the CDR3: TGCAGCGTCGAGGCCGCCGGGGAGCTGTTTTTT.

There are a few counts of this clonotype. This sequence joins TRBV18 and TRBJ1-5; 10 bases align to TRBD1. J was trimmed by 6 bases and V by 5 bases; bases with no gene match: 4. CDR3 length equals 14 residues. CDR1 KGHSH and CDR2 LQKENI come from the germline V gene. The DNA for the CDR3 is TGTGCCAGCTCAGGGACAGGGGTTGGTCAGCCCCAGCATTTT. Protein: CASSGTGVGQPQHF.